This T cell receptor beta chain appears in the sequencing data of a study of regulatory T cells in long-lasting Graves disease. In the study overall: Graves' patients who were just diagnosed had used antithyroid drugs for under 3 months. Broader study findings: The researchers studied only peripheral blood, not thyroid tissue.

This CDR3 comprises 16 residues. Germline CDR1 SGHTS, CDR2 YDEGEE. A few counts support this clonotype. The antigen is unknown. It may be a read error: a sequence one base away is much more abundant. Time point noted: newly diagnosed GD, antithyroid drugs for less than 3 months. The TCR library was made from RNA extracted from PBMCs. Investigators prepared the TCR beta libraries by applying iRepertoire HTBI primers and Arm-PCR of CDR3 regions. Under the authors' procedure: Sequenced samples collectively carried approximately 58 TRBV and some 15 TRBJ segments. A single record per CDR3 protein comes from TCRdb applying MiXCR to the multiplex PCR reads. TCRdb's processing, not the authors' own work, is the source of the V and J calls. The sample includes 250,000 or so distinct CDR3 sequences, over 20% of them seen just once.

The origin of this receptor is a female donor with Graves disease. This chain uses TRBV5-8 with TRBJ1-1; the D gene is possibly TRBD1 (6 bases). This specimen was peripheral blood mononuclear cells (PBMCs), taken at new diagnosis, from a patient treated with antithyroid drugs. The CDR3 loop reads CASSPEGGRMNTEASF. The DNA for the CDR3 is TGTGCCAGCAGCCCAGAAGGGGGGAGAATGAACACTGAAGCTTCCTTT. The complete variable domain, with remaining parts taken from reference TRBV5-8 and TRBJ1-1, reads EAGVTQSPTHLIKTRGQQATLRCSPISGHTSVYWYQQALGLGLQFLLWYDEGEERNRGNFPPRFSGRQFPNYSSELNVNALELEDSALYLCASSPEGGRMNTEASFGQGTRLTVV.